The next 3 T cell receptor beta chains were all read from a single sample in a study of shared clonotypes between healthy human individuals. The assay was immunoSEQ multiplex PCR, and TCRdb's table has in-frame clones only and misses some. The sample has some 450,000 clones, roughly three quarters seen once. The sample consisted of PBMCs. These receptors were obtained from a woman aged 40 to 50 in good health. Some clones in this sample may be carry-over from other donors' samples.

The chain links TRBV6-6 to TRBJ1-5; perhaps TRBD1 as D (5 bases). This CDR3 is built from 14 residues. CDR1 is MNHNY and CDR2 is SVGAGI in the germline V gene (reference sequence). V lost 0 bases to trimming and J lost 5 bases, with 8 bases between them. CDR3 in amino acids: CASSYSGDYQPQHF. The CDR3 DNA sequence: TGTGCCAGCAGTTACTCGGGGGATTATCAGCCCCAGCATTTT.

The J gene is TRBJ1-5, the V gene TRBV29-1; 8 nucleotides line up with TRBD1. V was clipped by 6 bases and J by 5 bases; unmatched bases: 6. The germline V gene encodes CDR1 SQVTM and CDR2 ANQGSEA. The length of the CDR3 is 13 residues. Here the CDR3 DNA reads TGCAGCGTGAGGACAGGGTCCGATCAGCCCCAGCATTTT. Amino acids: CSVRTGSDQPQHF.

The chain uses TRBV5-1 and TRBJ1-2; perhaps TRBD1 as D (6 bases). Germline lookup yields CDR1 SGHRS and CDR2 YFSETQ. Trimming pared 3 bases from V and 3 bases from J, leaving 12 bases between. There are 14 residues in the CDR3. The DNA of the CDR3 is TGCGCCAGCAGCTCCGGGCCAGGGGACTATGGCTACACCTTC. It encodes CASSSGPGDYGYTF.